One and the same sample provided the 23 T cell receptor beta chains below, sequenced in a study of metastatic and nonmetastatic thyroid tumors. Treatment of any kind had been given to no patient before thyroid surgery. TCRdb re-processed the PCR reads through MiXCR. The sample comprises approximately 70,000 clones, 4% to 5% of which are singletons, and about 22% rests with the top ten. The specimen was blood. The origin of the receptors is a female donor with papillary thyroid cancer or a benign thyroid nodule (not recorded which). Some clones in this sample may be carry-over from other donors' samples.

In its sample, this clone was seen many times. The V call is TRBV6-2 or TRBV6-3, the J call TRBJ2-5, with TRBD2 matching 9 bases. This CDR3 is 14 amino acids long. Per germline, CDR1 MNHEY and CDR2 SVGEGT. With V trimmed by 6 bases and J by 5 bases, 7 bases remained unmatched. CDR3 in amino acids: CASRRTSARETQYF. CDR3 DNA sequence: TGTGCCAGCAGGCGGACTAGCGCCCGGGAGACCCAGTACTTC.

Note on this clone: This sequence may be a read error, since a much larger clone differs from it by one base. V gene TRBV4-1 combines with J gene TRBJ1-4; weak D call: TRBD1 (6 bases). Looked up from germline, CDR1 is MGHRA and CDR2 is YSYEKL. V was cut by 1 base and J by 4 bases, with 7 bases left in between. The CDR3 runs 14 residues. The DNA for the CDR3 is TGCGCCAGCAGCCAAGTACAGGGTAATGAAAAACTGTTTTTT. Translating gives CASSQVQGNEKLFF.

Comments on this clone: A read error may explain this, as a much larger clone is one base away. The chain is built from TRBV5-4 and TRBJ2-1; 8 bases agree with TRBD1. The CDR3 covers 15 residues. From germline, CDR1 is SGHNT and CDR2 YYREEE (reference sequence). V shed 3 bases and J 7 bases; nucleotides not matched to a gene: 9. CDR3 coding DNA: TGTGCCAGCAGCTATGGGACAGGCCTGGTGAATGAGCAGTTCTTC. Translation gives CASSYGTGLVNEQFF. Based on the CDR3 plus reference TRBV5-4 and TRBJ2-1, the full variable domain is ETGVTQSPTHLIKTRGQQVTLRCSSQSGHNTVSWYQQALGQGPQFIFQYYREEENGRGNFPPRFSGLQFPNYSSELNVNALELDDSALYLCASSYGTGLVNEQFFGPGTRLTVL.

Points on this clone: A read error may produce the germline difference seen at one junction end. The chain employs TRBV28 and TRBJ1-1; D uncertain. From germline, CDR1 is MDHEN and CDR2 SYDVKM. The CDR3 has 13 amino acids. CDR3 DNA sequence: TGTGCCAGCAGATCCCGGGCCTCAGCCCAAGCTATCTTT. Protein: CASRSRASAQAIF.

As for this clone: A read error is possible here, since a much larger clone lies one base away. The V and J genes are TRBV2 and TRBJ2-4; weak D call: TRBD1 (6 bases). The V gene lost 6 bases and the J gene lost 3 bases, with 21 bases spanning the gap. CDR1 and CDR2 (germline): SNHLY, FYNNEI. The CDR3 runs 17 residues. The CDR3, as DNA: TGTGCCAGCAGAGCTAGAGGTCCCGAGGGGGTCAAAAACATTCAGTACTTC. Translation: CASRARGPEGVKNIQYF.

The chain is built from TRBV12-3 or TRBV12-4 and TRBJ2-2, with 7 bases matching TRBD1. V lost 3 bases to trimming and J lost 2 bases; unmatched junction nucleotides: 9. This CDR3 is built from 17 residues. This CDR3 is CASSLRRAGGNTGELFF. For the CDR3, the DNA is TGTGCCAGCAGTTTGAGACGAGCAGGGGGAAACACCGGGGAGCTGTTTTTT.

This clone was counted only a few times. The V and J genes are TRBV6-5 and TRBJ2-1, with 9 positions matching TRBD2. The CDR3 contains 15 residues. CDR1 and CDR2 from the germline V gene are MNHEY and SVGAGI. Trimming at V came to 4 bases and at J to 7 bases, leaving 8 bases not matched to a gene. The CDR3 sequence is CASSSGTSLNNEQFF. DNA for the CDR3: TGTGCCAGCAGTTCCGGGACTAGCTTGAATAATGAGCAGTTCTTC.

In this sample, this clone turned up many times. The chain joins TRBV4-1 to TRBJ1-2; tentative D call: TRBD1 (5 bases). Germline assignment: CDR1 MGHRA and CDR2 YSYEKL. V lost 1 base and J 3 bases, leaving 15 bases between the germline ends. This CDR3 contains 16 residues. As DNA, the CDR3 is TGCGCCAGCAGCCAAGGGGGGGGAGGGGTGGACTATGGCTACACCTTC. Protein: CASSQGGGGVDYGYTF.

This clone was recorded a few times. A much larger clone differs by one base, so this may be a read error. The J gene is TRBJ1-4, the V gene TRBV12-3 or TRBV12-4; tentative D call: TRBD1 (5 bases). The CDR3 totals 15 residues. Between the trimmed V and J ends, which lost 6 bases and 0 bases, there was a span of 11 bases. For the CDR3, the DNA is TGTGCCAGCAGCCAACCAGGGCCAACTAATGAAAAACTGTTTTTT. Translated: CASSQPGPTNEKLFF.

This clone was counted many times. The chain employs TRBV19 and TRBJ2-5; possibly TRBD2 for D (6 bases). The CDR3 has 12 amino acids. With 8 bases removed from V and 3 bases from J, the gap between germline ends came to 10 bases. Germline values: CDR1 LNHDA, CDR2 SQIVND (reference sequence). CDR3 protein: CASATSKETQYF. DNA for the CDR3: TGTGCCAGTGCTACTAGCAAAGAGACCCAGTACTTC. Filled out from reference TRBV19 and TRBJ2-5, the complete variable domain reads DGGITQSPKYLFRKEGQNVTLSCEQNLNHDAMYWYRQDPGQGLRLIYYSQIVNDFQKGDIAEGYSVSREKKESFPLTVTSAQKNPTAFYLCASATSKETQYFGPGTRLLVL.

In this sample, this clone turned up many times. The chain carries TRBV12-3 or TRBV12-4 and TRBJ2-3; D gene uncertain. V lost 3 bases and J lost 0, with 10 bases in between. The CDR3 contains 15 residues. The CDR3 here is CASSFSLPSTDTQYF. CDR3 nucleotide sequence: TGTGCCAGCAGTTTTAGCCTACCTAGCACAGATACGCAGTATTTT.

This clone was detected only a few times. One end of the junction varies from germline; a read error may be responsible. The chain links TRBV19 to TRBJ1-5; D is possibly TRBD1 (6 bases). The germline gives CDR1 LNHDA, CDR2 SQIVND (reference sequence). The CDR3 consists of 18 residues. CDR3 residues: CAGSFRPPGVESNQPQHF. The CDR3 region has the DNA TGTGCCGGTAGTTTCCGCCCCCCAGGGGTGGAAAGCAATCAGCCCCAGCATTTT. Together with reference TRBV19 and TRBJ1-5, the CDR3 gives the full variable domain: DGGITQSPKYLFRKEGQNVTLSCEQNLNHDAMYWYRQDPGQGLRLIYYSQIVNDFQKGDIAEGYSVSREKKESFPLTVTSAQKNPTAFYLCAGSFRPPGVESNQPQHFGDGTRLSIL.

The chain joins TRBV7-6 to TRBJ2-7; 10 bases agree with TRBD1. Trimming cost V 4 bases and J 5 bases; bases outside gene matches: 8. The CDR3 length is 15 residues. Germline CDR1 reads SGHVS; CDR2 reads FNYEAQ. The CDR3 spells CASSSRTGGTDEQYF. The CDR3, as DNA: TGTGCCAGCAGCTCCCGGACAGGGGGAACCGACGAGCAGTACTTC. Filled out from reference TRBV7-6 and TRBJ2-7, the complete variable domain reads GAGVSQSPRYKVTKRGQDVALRCDPISGHVSLYWYRQALGQGPEFLTYFNYEAQQDKSGLPNDRFSAERPEGSISTLTIQRTEQRDSAMYRCASSSRTGGTDEQYFGPGTRLTVT.

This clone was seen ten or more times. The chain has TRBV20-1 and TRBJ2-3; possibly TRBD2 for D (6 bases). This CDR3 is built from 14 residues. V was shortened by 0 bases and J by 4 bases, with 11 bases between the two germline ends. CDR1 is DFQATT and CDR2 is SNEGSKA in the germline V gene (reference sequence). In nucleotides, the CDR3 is TGCAGTGCTAGAGATTCCGGGAGCTCAGATACGCAGTATTTT. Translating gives CSARDSGSSDTQYF.

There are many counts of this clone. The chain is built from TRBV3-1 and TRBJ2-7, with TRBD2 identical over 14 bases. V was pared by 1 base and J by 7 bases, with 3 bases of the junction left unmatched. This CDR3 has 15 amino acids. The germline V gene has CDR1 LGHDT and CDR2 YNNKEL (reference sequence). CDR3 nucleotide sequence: TGTGCCAGCAGCCAAGGGGGGACTAGCGGGAGAGAGCAGTACTTC. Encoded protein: CASSQGGTSGREQYF.

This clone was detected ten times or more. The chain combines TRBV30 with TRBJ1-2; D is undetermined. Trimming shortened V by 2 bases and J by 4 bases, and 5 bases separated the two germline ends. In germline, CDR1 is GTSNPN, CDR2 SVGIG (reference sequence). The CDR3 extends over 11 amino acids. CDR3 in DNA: TGTGCCTGGAGTTTGGTCTATGGCTACACCTTC. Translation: CAWSLVYGYTF.

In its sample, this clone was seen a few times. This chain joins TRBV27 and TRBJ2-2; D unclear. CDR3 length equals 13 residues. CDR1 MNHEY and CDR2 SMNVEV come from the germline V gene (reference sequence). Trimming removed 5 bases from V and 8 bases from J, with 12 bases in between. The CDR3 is CASSGSYGGELFF. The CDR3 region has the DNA TGTGCCAGCAGTGGGTCGTACGGGGGGGAGCTGTTTTTT.

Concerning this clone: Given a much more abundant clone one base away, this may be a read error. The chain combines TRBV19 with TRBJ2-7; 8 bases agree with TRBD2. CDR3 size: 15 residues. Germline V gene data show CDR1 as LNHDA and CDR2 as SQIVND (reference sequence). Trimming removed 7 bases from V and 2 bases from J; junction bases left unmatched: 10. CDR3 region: CASNISLAVPYEQYF. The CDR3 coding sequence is TGTGCCAGTAATATCTCACTAGCGGTCCCCTACGAGCAGTACTTC. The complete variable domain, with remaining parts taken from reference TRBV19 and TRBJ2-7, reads DGGITQSPKYLFRKEGQNVTLSCEQNLNHDAMYWYRQDPGQGLRLIYYSQIVNDFQKGDIAEGYSVSREKKESFPLTVTSAQKNPTAFYLCASNISLAVPYEQYFGPGTRLTVT.

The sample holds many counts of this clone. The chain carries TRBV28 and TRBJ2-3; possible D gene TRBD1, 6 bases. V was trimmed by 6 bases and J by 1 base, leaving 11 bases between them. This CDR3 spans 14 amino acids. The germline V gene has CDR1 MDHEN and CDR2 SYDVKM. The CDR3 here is CASSSRTGTDTQYF. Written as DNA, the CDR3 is TGTGCCAGCAGCTCTCGGACAGGCACAGATACGCAGTATTTT.

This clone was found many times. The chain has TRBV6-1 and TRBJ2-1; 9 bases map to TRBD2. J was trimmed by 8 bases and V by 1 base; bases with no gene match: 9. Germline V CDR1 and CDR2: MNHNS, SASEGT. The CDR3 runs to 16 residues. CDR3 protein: CASSEVAGGEGDEQFF. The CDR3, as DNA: TGTGCCAGCAGTGAAGTGGCGGGAGGGGAAGGCGATGAGCAGTTCTTC.

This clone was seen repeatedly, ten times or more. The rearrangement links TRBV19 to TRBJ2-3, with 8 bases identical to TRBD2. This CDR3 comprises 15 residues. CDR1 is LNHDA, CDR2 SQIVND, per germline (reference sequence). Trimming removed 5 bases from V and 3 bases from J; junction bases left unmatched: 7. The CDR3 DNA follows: TGTGCCAGTAGTGTCGGACTAGCTCAAACAGATACGCAGTATTTT. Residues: CASSVGLAQTDTQYF.

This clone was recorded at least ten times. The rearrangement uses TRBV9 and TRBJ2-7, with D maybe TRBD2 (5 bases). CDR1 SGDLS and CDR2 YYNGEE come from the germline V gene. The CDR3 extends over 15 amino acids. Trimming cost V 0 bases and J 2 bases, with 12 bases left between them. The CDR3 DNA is TGTGCCAGCAGCGTAGAGGCGGGCGCCACCTACGAGCAGTACTTC. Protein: CASSVEAGATYEQYF.

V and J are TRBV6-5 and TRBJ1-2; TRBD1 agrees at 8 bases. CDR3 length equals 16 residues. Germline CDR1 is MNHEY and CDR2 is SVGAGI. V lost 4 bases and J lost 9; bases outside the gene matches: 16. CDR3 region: CASSFRAGGTFGCYTF. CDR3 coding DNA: TGTGCCAGCAGTTTTAGGGCAGGGGGCACTTTTGGTTGCTACACCTTC.